This TCR beta chain was captured in a study of tumor and adjacent non-tumor tissue in lung cancer. In the study overall: Histology: 12 adenocarcinoma, a couple of squamous cell carcinoma, 1 small cell lung cancer.

The template was RNA from unsorted bulk tissue. Newly diagnosed lung cancer patients had thoracic surgery in China, August–late 2014, without prior chemotherapy. A note on this clonotype: A much larger clone differs by one base, so this may be a read error.

The library came from three nested PCR rounds adapted from ARM-PCR protocols. Using its own MiXCR run on the multiplex PCR reads, TCRdb lists one record per CDR3 protein. The table has some 120,000 distinct CDR3 sequences, about 66% seen once. This CDR3 has 12 amino acids. The germline gives CDR1 SQVTM, CDR2 ANQGSEA. The TCR was taken from a man under 40 with non-small cell lung cancer. The genes are TRBV29-1 and TRBJ2-7; maybe TRBD1 (5 bases). Specimen: lung tumor tissue. DNA of the CDR3: TGCATCGTCCAGGGTTCAGGCGGCGAGCAGTACTTC. As protein: CIVQGSGGEQYF.